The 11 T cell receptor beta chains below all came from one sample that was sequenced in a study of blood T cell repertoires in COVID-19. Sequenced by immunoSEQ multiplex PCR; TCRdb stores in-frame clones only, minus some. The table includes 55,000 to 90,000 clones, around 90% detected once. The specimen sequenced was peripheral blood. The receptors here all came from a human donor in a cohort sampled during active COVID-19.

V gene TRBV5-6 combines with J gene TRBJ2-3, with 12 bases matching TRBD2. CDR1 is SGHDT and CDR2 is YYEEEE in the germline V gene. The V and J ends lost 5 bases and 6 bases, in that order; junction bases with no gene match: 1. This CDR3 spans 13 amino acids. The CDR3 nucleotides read TGTGCCAGCAGGCTAGCGGGAGGGGATACGCAGTATTTT. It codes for CASRLAGGDTQYF.

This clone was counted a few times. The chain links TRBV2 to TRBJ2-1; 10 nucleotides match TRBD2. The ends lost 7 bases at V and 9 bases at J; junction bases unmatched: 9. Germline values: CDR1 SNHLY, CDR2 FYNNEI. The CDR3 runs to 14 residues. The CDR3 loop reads CASNLAGDLGEQFF. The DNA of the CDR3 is TGTGCCAGCAATCTAGCGGGAGATTTGGGTGAGCAGTTCTTC.

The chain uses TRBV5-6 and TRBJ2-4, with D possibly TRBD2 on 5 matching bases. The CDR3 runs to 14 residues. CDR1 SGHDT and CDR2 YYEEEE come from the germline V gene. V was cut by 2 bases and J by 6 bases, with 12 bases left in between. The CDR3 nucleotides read TGTGCCAGCAGCTTTTCGGTGGGAGCAAACATTCAGTACTTC. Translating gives CASSFSVGANIQYF.

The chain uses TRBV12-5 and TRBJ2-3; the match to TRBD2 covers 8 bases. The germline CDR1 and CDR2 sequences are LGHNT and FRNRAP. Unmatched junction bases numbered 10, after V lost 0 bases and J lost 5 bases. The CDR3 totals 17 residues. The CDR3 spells CASGLVLGAGEIDTQYF. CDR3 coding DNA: TGTGCTAGTGGTTTGGTACTGGGAGCGGGAGAGATAGATACGCAGTATTTT.

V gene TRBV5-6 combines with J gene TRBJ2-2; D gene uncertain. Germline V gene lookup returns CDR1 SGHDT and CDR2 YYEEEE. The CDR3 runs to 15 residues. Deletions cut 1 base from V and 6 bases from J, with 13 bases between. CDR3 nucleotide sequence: TGTGCCAGCAGCTTGTTCCCAACCGGTGCCGGGGAGCTGTTTTTT. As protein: CASSLFPTGAGELFF. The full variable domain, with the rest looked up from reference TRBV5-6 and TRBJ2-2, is DAGVTQSPTHLIKTRGQQVTLRCSPKSGHDTVSWYQQALGQGPQFIFQYYEEEERQRGNFPDRFSGHQFPNYSSELNVNALLLGDSALYLCASSLFPTGAGELFFGEGSRLTVL.

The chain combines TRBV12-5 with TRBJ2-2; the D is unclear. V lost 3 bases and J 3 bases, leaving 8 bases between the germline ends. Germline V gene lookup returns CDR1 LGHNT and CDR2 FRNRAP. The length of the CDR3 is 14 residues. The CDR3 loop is CASGLISDTGELFF. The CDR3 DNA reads TGTGCTAGTGGTTTAATTTCAGACACCGGGGAGCTGTTTTTT.

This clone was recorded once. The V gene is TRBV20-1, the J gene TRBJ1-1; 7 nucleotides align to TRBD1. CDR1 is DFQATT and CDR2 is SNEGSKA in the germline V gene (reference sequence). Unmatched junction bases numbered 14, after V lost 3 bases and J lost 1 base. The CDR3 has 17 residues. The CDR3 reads CSASPPRQGMGNTEAFF. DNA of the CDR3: TGCAGTGCTAGTCCCCCCAGACAGGGAATGGGGAACACTGAAGCTTTCTTT.

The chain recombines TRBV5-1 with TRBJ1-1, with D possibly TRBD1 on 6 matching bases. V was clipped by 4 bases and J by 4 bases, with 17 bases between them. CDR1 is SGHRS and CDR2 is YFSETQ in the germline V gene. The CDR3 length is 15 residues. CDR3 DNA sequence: TGCGCCAGCAGCCGGGAATACAGGGTCAGCACTGAAGCTTTCTTT. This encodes CASSREYRVSTEAFF.

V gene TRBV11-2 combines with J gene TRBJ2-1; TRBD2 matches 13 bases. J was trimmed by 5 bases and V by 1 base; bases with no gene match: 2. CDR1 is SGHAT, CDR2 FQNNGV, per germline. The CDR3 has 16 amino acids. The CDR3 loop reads CASSLVGTSGDNEQFF. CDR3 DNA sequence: TGTGCCAGCAGCTTAGTTGGGACTAGCGGGGACAATGAGCAGTTCTTC.

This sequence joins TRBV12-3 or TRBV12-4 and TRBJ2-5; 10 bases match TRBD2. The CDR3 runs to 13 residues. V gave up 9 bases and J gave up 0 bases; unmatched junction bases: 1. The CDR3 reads CASSGGYQETQYF. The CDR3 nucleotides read TGTGCCAGTAGCGGGGGGTACCAAGAGACCCAGTACTTC.

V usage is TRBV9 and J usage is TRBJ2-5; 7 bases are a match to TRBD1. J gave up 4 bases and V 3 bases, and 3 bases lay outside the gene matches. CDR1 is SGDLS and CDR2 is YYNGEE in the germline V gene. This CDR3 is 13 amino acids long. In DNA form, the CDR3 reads TGTGCCAGCAGCGCCGACAGGGTAGAGACCCAGTACTTC. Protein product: CASSADRVETQYF.